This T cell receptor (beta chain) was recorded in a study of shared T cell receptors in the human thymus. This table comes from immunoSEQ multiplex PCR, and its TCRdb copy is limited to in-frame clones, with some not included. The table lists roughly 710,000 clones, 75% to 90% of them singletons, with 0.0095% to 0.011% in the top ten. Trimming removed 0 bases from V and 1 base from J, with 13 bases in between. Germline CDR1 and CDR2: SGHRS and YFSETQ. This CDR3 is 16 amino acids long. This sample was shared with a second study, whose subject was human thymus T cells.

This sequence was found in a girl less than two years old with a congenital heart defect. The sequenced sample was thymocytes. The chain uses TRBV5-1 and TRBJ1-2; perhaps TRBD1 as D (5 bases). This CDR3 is CASSLAVRQNNYGYTF. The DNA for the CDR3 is TGCGCCAGCAGCTTGGCCGTGCGACAGAATAACTATGGCTACACCTTC. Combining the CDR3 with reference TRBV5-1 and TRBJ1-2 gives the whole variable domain KAGVTQTPRYLIKTRGQQVTLSCSPISGHRSVSWYQQTPGQGLQFLFEYFSETQRNKGNFPGRFSGRQFSNSRSEMNVSTLELGDSALYLCASSLAVRQNNYGYTFGSGTRLTVV.